Below, one TCR beta chain is given with its context. The data were obtained in a study of T cell repertoires in aging, cancer and after chemotherapy. Peripheral blood genomic DNA, not sorted cells or RNA, was the template. TRB rearrangements spanning V, D and J were amplified using mixed TRB-A/B primers. TCRdb called the multiplex PCR reads again in MiXCR, with one record for every CDR3 protein. The top ten clones hold 4.5% to 5% of a sample with 6,000 to 9,000 distinct CDR3 sequences, approximately 40% of them seen once. This CDR3 is 14 amino acids long. V dropped 5 bases and J dropped 5; count of bases not matched to a gene: 8. Germline lookup yields CDR1 PRHDT and CDR2 FYEKMQ (reference sequence).

The TCR was taken from a human donor in good health. The sequenced material came from blood. The J gene is TRBJ2-7, the V gene TRBV13, with 8 bases fitting TRBD2. The chain's CDR3 is CASSKSGSFDEQYF. In DNA form, the CDR3 reads TGTGCCAGCAGCAAGAGCGGGAGTTTCGACGAGCAGTACTTC.